Sequencing of this TCR beta chain was carried out in a study of blood T cell repertoires in COVID-19 (dated by TCRdb to 2020 to 2021). Context from the whole study: Samples covering the acute and convalescent phases of COVID-19 were provided by collaborators in the United States, Italy and Spain. The samples were drawn from the first 160 participants of the ongoing ImmuneRACE study and from over 950 subjects provided by 6 global collaborators. The repertoires were released in a freely available public database intended as a resource for research on the immune response to SARS-CoV-2. The material from the prospective study consisted of cDNA or gDNA derived from T cells, B-cell-depleted T cells, or PBMCs. Deeply sampled blood TCRbeta repertoires from subjects exposed to, actively infected with, or recovered from COVID-19 were included in the dataset. HLA class I and class II types, where available, came from metadata supplied by the sample provider rather than from assay-based typing. A de-identified subject ID, COVID-19 status, age in years and sex were almost always included in the sample metadata. Overall study results and their limits: The amount of clinical and demographic metadata varied by source and participant and was provided uncurated.

Enrolling through a virtual design, the prospective study's participants ranged in age from roughly 18 to 89 years and lived across some 23 United States geographic areas. Cohort assignment in the prospective study relied on participant-reported clinical history from a screening survey and a study questionnaire. In the prospective study, mobile phlebotomists collected whole blood, serum and a nasopharyngeal or oropharyngeal swab from each participant. Participants in the prospective study had the option to provide additional blood draws and questionnaires over a roughly 2-month period. Prospective study blood samples were shipped either frozen or at room temperature before DNA extraction. The immunoSEQ Assay, a bias-controlled multiplex PCR, was used to amplify TCRbeta CDR3 regions from genomic DNA. Per the source publication's procedure: Nucleated cell counts per sample were estimated from amplification of reference gene primers within the assay. To quantify the absolute abundance of each unique TCRbeta CDR3 rearrangement, sequence reads were collapsed and filtered. For each sample, productive Simpson clonality was calculated as the square root of Simpson's diversity index across productive rearrangements. TCRdb took over this immuneACCESS table, retaining in-frame rearrangements with V and J assigned. Such tables are incomplete; in checked studies, under half of the missing clones stem from an unresolved V gene, and the remainder is unexplained. The V and J calls and clone size are taken from that table; D and trimming were inferred from the DNA. This sample gives around 160,000 clones in total; approximately 88% of them show up just once. The ten top clones hold 1.2% of the sample.

Here V drops 3 bases and J drops 7 bases, and the junction holds 10 bases not matched to any gene. From the cysteine up to the phenylalanine, the CDR3 has a length of 16 residues. The entry retains the CDR3 DNA only, 48 bases that are in frame from base 1. The germline V gene encodes CDR1 MDHEN and CDR2 SYDVKM. As to this clone: Its antigen is currently not known. No base-level quality is on record; no much larger clone is a single base apart.

This TCR was recovered from a woman in her twenties or thirties with acute COVID-19. The receptor chain draws on TRBV28 and TRBJ1-5; TRBD1 matches 9 bases in the middle. Sequencing input: PBMCs or T cells enriched from blood (not recorded which). The sequenced DNA is TGTGCCAGCAGTTTCCAATATCCAGGGACAGGGCAGCCCCAGCATTTT. It encodes CASSFQYPGTGQPQHF. The variable domain in full, with residues beyond the CDR3 obtained from the reference TRBV28 and TRBJ1-5 genes, is DVKVTQSSRYLVKRTGEKVFLECVQDMDHENMFWYRQDPGLGLRLIYFSYDVKMKEKGDIPEGYSVSREKKERFSLILESASTNQTSMYLCASSFQYPGTGQPQHFGDGTRLSIL.